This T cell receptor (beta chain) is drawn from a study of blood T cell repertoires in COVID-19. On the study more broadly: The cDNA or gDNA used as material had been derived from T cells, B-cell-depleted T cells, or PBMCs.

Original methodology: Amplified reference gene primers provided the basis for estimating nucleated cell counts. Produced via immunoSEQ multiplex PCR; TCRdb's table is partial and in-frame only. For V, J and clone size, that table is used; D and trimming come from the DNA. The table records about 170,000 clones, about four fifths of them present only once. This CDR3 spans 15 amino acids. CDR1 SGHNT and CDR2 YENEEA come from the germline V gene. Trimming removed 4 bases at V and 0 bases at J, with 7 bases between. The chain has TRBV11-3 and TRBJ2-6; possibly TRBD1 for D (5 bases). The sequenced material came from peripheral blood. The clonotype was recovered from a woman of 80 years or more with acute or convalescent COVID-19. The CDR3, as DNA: TGTGCCAGCAGCTCAGGGATCTCTGGGGCCAACGTCCTGACTTTC. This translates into CASSSGISGANVLTF.